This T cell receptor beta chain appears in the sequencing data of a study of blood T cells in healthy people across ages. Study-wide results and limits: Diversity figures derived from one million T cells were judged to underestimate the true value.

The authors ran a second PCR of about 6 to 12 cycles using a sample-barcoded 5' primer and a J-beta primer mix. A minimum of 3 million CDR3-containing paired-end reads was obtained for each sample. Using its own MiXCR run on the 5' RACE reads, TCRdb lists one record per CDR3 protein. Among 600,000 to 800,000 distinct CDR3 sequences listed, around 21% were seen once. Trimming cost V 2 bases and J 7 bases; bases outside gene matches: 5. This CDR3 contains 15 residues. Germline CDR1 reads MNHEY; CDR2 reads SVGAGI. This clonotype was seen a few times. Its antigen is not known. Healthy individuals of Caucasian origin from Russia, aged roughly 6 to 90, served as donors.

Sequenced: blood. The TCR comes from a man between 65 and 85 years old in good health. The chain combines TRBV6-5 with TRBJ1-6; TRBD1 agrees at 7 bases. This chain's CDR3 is CASSYDGTENSPLHF. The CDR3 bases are TGTGCCAGCAGTTACGATGGGACAGAGAATTCACCCCTCCACTTT.